This is a list of T cell receptor beta chains from one sample in a study of T-cell reconstitution after alpha-beta-depleted transplantation in children. Using its own MiXCR run on the PCR reads, TCRdb lists one record per CDR3 protein. The sample includes some 300,000 distinct CDR3 sequences, 9.5% to 13% of them seen just once. Sequenced here: PBMCs, sampled before TCRalphabeta/CD19-depleted stem cell transplant. These receptors came from a boy in the first two years of life with acute myeloid leukemia, due to receive a stem cell transplant. Each CDR3 is given with its conserved first and last residue. The D gene is left open where the match is weak. Not every row has a clone size; where given, it reads once, few, many or a size class.

-	-	TRBJ2-5	TRBV5-4	TGTGCCAGCAGCAAGACGGGGGGCCAAGTCGAGACCCAGTACTTC	CASSKTGGQVETQYF
-	-	TRBJ1-5	TRBV20-1	TGCAGTGCTAGGACAGCCAATCAGCCCCAGCATTTT	CSARTANQPQHF
TRBD1	many	TRBJ1-1	TRBV6-1	TGTGCCAGCAGACCCACAGGGGCCCCTGAAGCTTTCTTT	CASRPTGAPEAFF
TRBD2	many	TRBJ2-1	TRBV20-1	TGCAGTGCTAGTGTTGCGGGAGTGTCCTACAATGAGCAGTTCTTC	CSASVAGVSYNEQFF
-	many	TRBJ2-4	TRBV5-1	TGCGCCAGCAGCTTGGTAGGGTGGGGAGCCAAAAACATTCAGTACTTC	CASSLVGWGAKNIQYF
-	-	TRBJ2-1	TRBV10-2	TGCGCCAGCAGTGGTCGACTGCCTTCCTACAATGAGCAGTTCTTC	CASSGRLPSYNEQFF
-	many	TRBJ2-7	TRBV6-5	TGTGCCAGCAGTTATTACCCATTCATCGTGGGGGAGCAGTACTTC	CASSYYPFIVGEQYF
TRBD1	many	TRBJ2-5	TRBV10-3	TGTGCCATCAGTCGAGCTAACGACAGGGAAGAGACCCAGTACTTC	CAISRANDREETQYF
TRBD1	many	TRBJ2-4	TRBV13	TGTGCCAGCAGCCTCTATTCGACAGGGTTAGAAAACATTCAGTACTTC	CASSLYSTGLENIQYF
-	many	TRBJ2-2	TRBV12-3/TRBV12-4	TGTGCCAGCAGTCCCCGCAGTACCCTGAACACCGGGGAGCTGTTTTTT	CASSPRSTLNTGELFF
-	many	TRBJ1-2	TRBV2	TGTGCCAGCAGGGGGCCCTCCGCCCTTAATGGCTACACCTTC	CASRGPSALNGYTF
TRBD1	many	TRBJ2-2	TRBV3-1	TGTGCCAGCAGCCGGACAGGGGTGCGGACCGGGGAGCTGTTTTTT	CASSRTGVRTGELFF
-	few	TRBJ2-7	TRBV28	TGTGCCAGCAAATCCGCCCCCGCCTACGAGCAGTACTTC	CASKSAPAYEQYF
TRBD1	few	TRBJ2-5	TRBV29-1	TGCAGCGTAGACTGGGACAGCCAAGAGACCCAGTACTTC	CSVDWDSQETQYF
-	-	TRBJ1-1	TRBV20-1	TGCAGTGCTAGGGGACCGCTGAACACTGAAGCCTTCTTT	CSARGPLNTEAFF
-	once	TRBJ1-4	TRBV28	TGTGCCAGCAGTTTAGCCCAGGAGGGGAGGATGGGAAAACTGTTTTTT	CASSLAQEGRMGKLFF
-	many	TRBJ1-5	TRBV6-1	TGTGCCAGCAGTGAGCGGTCCAATCAGCCCCAGCATTTT	CASSERSNQPQHF
-	few	TRBJ2-1	TRBV10-3	TGTGCCATCAGTGACCCTACCGGAGGTGAGCAGTTCTTC	CAISDPTGGEQFF
-	many	TRBJ1-5	TRBV20-1	TGCAGTGCTAGAGGGGGTAGCAATCAGCCCCAGCATTTT	CSARGGSNQPQHF
-	many	TRBJ2-3	TRBV29-1	TGCAGCTTAATCGGCGGGAGCACAGATACGCAGTATTTT	CSLIGGSTDTQYF
-	-	TRBJ1-1	TRBV10-3	TGTGCCATCAGCACTACCTACACAGGCGTAAACACTGAAGCTTTCTTT	CAISTTYTGVNTEAFF
TRBD2	many	TRBJ2-1	TRBV10-3	TGTGCCATCAGTGATAGTAGCGGGGGCTCCTACAATGAGCAGTTCTTC	CAISDSSGGSYNEQFF
-	many	TRBJ2-5	TRBV30	TGTGCCTGGAGTGTGACAGAAGAGACCCAGTACTTC	CAWSVTEETQYF
TRBD1	-	TRBJ1-2	TRBV19	TGTGCCAGTAGACCAACAACAGGGGAGGGAGGCGGCTACACCTTC	CASRPTTGEGGGYTF
-	many	TRBJ1-2	TRBV4-2	TGTGCCAGCAGCCTTATGCGGGGGGCAGGAGCCTATGGCTACACCTTC	CASSLMRGAGAYGYTF
TRBD1	many	TRBJ1-1	TRBV2	TGTGCCAGCAGAGGGACAGGGAGGTATACTGAAGCTTTCTTT	CASRGTGRYTEAFF
TRBD2	-	TRBJ2-3	TRBV7-2	TGTGCCAGCAGCTTACCTAGCGGGAGTACGGGGGATACGCAGTATTTT	CASSLPSGSTGDTQYF
-	many	TRBJ2-3	TRBV5-1	TGCGCCAGCAGCTTGAAGGGGGGGATCACAGATACGCAGTATTTT	CASSLKGGITDTQYF
TRBD1	-	TRBJ1-2	TRBV5-5	TGTGCCAGCAGCTTGGAGGGGGCACGAGGCTACACCTTT	CASSLEGARGYTF